This T cell receptor beta chain is drawn from a study of blood T cells in healthy people across ages. A second PCR, run for about 7 to 11 cycles, used a sample-barcoded 5' primer plus a J-beta primer mix. TCRdb fed the 5' RACE reads into MiXCR, producing one record per CDR3 protein. Here the sample spans 850,000 to 1,100,000 distinct CDR3 sequences, 30% to 40% being singletons. The CDR3 covers 11 residues. CDR1 DFQATT and CDR2 SNEGSKA come from the germline V gene (reference sequence). V was cut by 6 bases and J by 6 bases, with 11 bases left in between. This clonotype has a handful of counts. The genes are TRBV20-1 and TRBJ1-1; D may be TRBD1 (5 bases). The material sequenced was blood. The receptor's source is a man between 18 and 29 years old in good health. DNA for the CDR3: TGCAGTGCGGAACGACAGCCTGAAGCTTTCTTT. Translating it yields CSAERQPEAFF.